The clone carrying this TCR beta chain was counted a single time. The V end lost 6 bases, the J end lost 4 bases, and 15 bases lay between the germline ends. Germline V lookup: CDR1 SGHDN, CDR2 FVKESK. This CDR3 is 14 amino acids long. Profiling relied on immunoSEQ multiplex PCR, and the TCRdb table lists in-frame clones only, not all of them. The sample contains a few hundred thousand clones, approximately 80% of which appear only once. The data stem from a study of blood T cell repertoires in COVID-19. About the research overall: In each case, the material was cDNA or gDNA derived from T cells, B-cell-depleted T cells, or PBMCs.

Specimen: peripheral blood. This TCR was sampled from a young woman with acute or convalescent COVID-19. The V call is TRBV14, the J call TRBJ1-1; TRBD1 is a possible D gene (6 bases). The CDR3 sequence is CASRQQGSGTEAFF. The CDR3 DNA sequence: TGTGCCAGCAGACAACAGGGATCGGGCACTGAAGCTTTCTTT.